Shown below are 13 T cell receptor beta chains from a single sample sequenced in a study of circulating and synovial CD4+ cells in juvenile arthritis. TCRdb's table, derived via immunoSEQ multiplex PCR, lists solely in-frame clones and lacks some. The sample carries around 32,000 clones, roughly 96% recorded once. The sequencing input was CD4+ T cells from blood. These receptors all come from a human donor with juvenile idiopathic arthritis.

The chain joins TRBV2 to TRBJ1-5, with 7 nucleotides matching TRBD1. Trimming took 0 bases from V and 7 from J; bases not matched to a gene: 6. CDR1 SNHLY and CDR2 FYNNEI come from the germline V gene. This CDR3 is 15 amino acids long. The CDR3 DNA reads TGTGCCAGCAGTGAAGCGTCGACAGGGAAACAGCCCCAGCATTTT. It encodes CASSEASTGKQPQHF. The whole variable domain, filled in from reference TRBV2 and TRBJ1-5, reads EPEVTQTPSHQVTQMGQEVILRCVPISNHLYFYWYRQILGQKVEFLVSFYNNEISEKSEIFDDQFSVERPDGSNFTLKIRSTKLEDSAMYFCASSEASTGKQPQHFGDGTRLSIL.

The J gene is TRBJ2-1, the V gene TRBV19; D may be TRBD2 (6 bases). CDR3 length: 13 residues. Between the trimmed V and J ends, which lost 9 bases and 6 bases, there was a span of 15 bases. Germline V gene sequence: CDR1 LNHDA, CDR2 SQIVND (reference sequence). The CDR3 here is CASRGRQRNEQFF. The CDR3 DNA reads TGTGCCAGCCGGGGGAGGCAACGCAATGAGCAGTTCTTC.

This clone was recorded only once. The V call is TRBV15, the J call TRBJ1-3, with a possible D match to TRBD1 (6 bases). Trimming took 1 base from V and 4 from J, leaving 14 bases between them. The CDR3 has 16 residues. Germline V gene data show CDR1 as LNHNV and CDR2 as YYDKDF (reference sequence). CDR3 region: CATSRGSGTLGNTIYF. The CDR3 nucleotides are TGTGCCACCAGCAGAGGTAGCGGGACACTGGGAAACACCATATATTTT.

The chain employs TRBV5-4 and TRBJ2-7, with 9 nucleotides matching TRBD1. V was pared by 4 bases and J by 3 bases, with 5 bases of the junction left unmatched. Germline V gives CDR1 SGHNT, CDR2 YYREEE (reference sequence). The CDR3 is 14 amino acids. This CDR3 is CASSPGTGNYEQYF. In DNA form, the CDR3 reads TGTGCCAGCAGCCCGGGGACAGGGAACTACGAGCAGTACTTC.

The chain is built from TRBV6-1 and TRBJ2-3; 8 nucleotides match TRBD2. Germline assignment: CDR1 MNHNS and CDR2 SASEGT. V lost 7 bases, J lost 5 bases, and 8 bases stayed unmatched. CDR3 length: 14 residues. The CDR3 nucleotides are TGTGCCAGCATAACGGGAGGGCCTGGAGATACGCAGTATTTT. Translating it yields CASITGGPGDTQYF.

This chain uses TRBV6-6 with TRBJ2-5, with TRBD2 matching 8 bases. J was trimmed by 4 bases and V by 6 bases; bases with no gene match: 4. CDR1 and CDR2 (germline): MNHNY, SVGAGI (reference sequence). The CDR3 extends over 13 amino acids. The CDR3 protein is CASRTGGRETQYF. The DNA of the CDR3 is TGTGCCAGCAGGACGGGAGGGAGAGAGACCCAGTACTTC.

The CDR3 sequence: CATSRDRVLSYEQYF. In nucleotides, the CDR3 is TGTGCCACCAGCAGAGATCGGGTCCTCTCCTACGAGCAGTACTTC. V and J are TRBV15 and TRBJ2-7; D gene unclear. V gave up 0 bases and J gave up 0 bases, with 9 bases separating them. CDR1 is LNHNV, CDR2 YYDKDF, per germline (reference sequence). The CDR3 is 15 amino acids.

This clone was observed a single time. The chain couples TRBV28 to TRBJ2-2; 10 bases match TRBD2. Germline trimming cut 7 bases from V and 3 bases from J; bases unmatched to any gene: 14. The V gene's germline CDR1 is MDHEN and CDR2 SYDVKM. There are 18 residues in the CDR3. The CDR3 DNA sequence: TGTGCCAGCACCGCGGGTAGCGGGAGGTTTGGGGACACCGGGGAGCTGTTTTTT. Encoded protein: CASTAGSGRFGDTGELFF.

This chain links TRBV9 with TRBJ2-1; D not certain. Trimming cost V 1 base and J 5 bases, with 10 bases left between them. The CDR3 has 14 residues. The germline V gene encodes CDR1 SGDLS and CDR2 YYNGEE. CDR3 protein: CASSVLSLDNEQFF. Here the CDR3 DNA reads TGTGCCAGCAGCGTACTGAGCCTTGACAATGAGCAGTTCTTC.

The rearrangement joins TRBV27 to TRBJ2-7; 12 nucleotides line up with TRBD2. Per the germline V gene, CDR1 is MNHEY and CDR2 is SMNVEV (reference sequence). With 9 bases clipped from V and 7 bases from J, the junction kept 7 bases outside the gene matches. This CDR3 has 13 amino acids. CDR3 residues: CASTGLAGGEQYF. DNA of the CDR3: TGTGCCAGTACGGGACTAGCGGGTGGGGAGCAGTACTTC.

V gene TRBV6-1 combines with J gene TRBJ2-7; 8 bases map to TRBD1. The germline CDR1 and CDR2 sequences are MNHNS and SASEGT. V was pared by 4 bases and J by 5 bases, with 10 bases of the junction left unmatched. There are 15 residues in the CDR3. DNA of the CDR3: TGTGCCAGCAGTGGACAGGGGTGGTCGAGCCACGAGCAGTACTTC. This sequence encodes CASSGQGWSSHEQYF.

V is TRBV5-1 and J is TRBJ2-7; weak D call: TRBD1 (6 bases). Germline V gene sequence: CDR1 SGHRS, CDR2 YFSETQ. This CDR3 is built from 14 residues. V was trimmed by 0 bases and J by 4 bases, leaving 11 bases between them. CDR3 nucleotide sequence: TGCGCCAGCAGCTTGGCCGGCAGGGGTTACGAGCAGTACTTC. This sequence encodes CASSLAGRGYEQYF.

The J gene is TRBJ2-2, the V gene TRBV5-1, with TRBD2 matching over 11 bases. The V gene end was trimmed by 0 bases and the J gene end by 7 bases; junction bases not matched to a gene: 20. There are 21 residues in the CDR3. Germline CDR1 is SGHRS and CDR2 is YFSETQ. The CDR3 is CASSLDRGLADFWGSIGELFF. For the CDR3, the DNA is TGCGCCAGCAGCTTGGATCGGGGACTAGCGGACTTTTGGGGATCCATCGGGGAGCTGTTTTTT. The entire variable domain, with the rest obtained from reference TRBV5-1 and TRBJ2-2, is as follows: KAGVTQTPRYLIKTRGQQVTLSCSPISGHRSVSWYQQTPGQGLQFLFEYFSETQRNKGNFPGRFSGRQFSNSRSEMNVSTLELGDSALYLCASSLDRGLADFWGSIGELFFGEGSRLTVL.